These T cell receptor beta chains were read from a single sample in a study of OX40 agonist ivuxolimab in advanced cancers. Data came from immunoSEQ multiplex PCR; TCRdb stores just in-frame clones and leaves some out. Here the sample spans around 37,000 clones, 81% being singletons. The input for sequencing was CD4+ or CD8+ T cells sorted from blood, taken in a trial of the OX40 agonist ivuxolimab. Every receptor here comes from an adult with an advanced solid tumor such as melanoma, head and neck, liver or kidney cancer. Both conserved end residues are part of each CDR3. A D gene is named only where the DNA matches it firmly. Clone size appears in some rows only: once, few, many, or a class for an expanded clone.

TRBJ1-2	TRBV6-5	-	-	TGTGCCAGCAGTTACTCGAGAGGGACCTATGGCTACACCTTC	CASSYSRGTYGYTF
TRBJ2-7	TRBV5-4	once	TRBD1	TGTGCCAGCAGCGCGTTCACAGTTCAGGGGGCGCAGGACTTC	CASSAFTVQGAQDF
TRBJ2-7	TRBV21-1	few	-	TGTGCCAGCAGCATTCCGTCAGGCTACGAGCAGTACTTC	CASSIPSGYEQYF
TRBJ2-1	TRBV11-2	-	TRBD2	TGTGCCAGCAGCGACACAGTTAGCGGGAACGGCAATGAGCAGTTCTTC	CASSDTVSGNGNEQFF
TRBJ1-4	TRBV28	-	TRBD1	TGTGCCAGCAGTTTAATGGGGACAGGTTTGAATGAAAAACTGTTTTTT	CASSLMGTGLNEKLFF
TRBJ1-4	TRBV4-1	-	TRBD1	TGCGCCAGCAGCCTCCAGACAGGGGATGAAAAACTGTTTTTT	CASSLQTGDEKLFF
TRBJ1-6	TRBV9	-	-	TGTGCCAGCAGCGTAGGGGGAGAAACTAATTCACCCCTCCACTTT	CASSVGGETNSPLHF
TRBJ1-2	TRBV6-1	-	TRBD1	TGTGCCAGCAAAGGGACAGCCCAGGGGGAGAGTGGCTACACCTTC	CASKGTAQGESGYTF
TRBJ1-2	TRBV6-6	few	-	TGTGCCAGCAGTTACTGGGAGGAGTACACCTTC	CASSYWEEYTF
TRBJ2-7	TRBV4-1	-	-	TGCGCCAGCAGCCGCCCGACAGGCCCAACCTACGAGCAGTACTTC	CASSRPTGPTYEQYF
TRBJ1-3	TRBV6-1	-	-	TGTGCCAGCAGTGAAGGGCGGCGAAACACCATATATTTT	CASSEGRRNTIYF
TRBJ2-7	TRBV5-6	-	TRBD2	TGTGCCAGCAGCTTGGGCGGGAGCTCTGTCGAGCAGTACTTC	CASSLGGSSVEQYF
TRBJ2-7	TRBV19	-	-	TGTGCCAGTAGTATGTTGTCGCAGGCGGACGAGCAGTACTTC	CASSMLSQADEQYF
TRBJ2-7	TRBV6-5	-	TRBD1	TGTGCCAGCAGCCGTGGACAGGGAGTAACGTACGAGCAGTACTTC	CASSRGQGVTYEQYF
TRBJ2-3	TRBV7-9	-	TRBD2	TGTGCCGGAAAGCGGGGGGAAAGCACAGATACGCAGTATTTT	CAGKRGESTDTQYF
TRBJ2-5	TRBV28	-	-	TGTGCCAGCAGTTCGGGATCAGCGAACCAAGAGACCCAGTACTTC	CASSSGSANQETQYF